One sample yielded the 3 T cell receptor beta chains listed below, sequenced in a study of molecular identifiers for immune sequencing clone quantification. MiXCR, run by TCRdb on the PCR reads, gives a single entry per CDR3 protein. The sample yields about 640,000 distinct CDR3 sequences, just under 20% seen once. Sequenced material: naive CD8+ T cells from blood, with Jurkat cell RNA spiked in. Subset of the sample: FACS-sorted CD8+CD4-CCR7+CD45RA+ naive T cells. These receptors all stem from a human donor in good health. Some libraries in this study had Jurkat cell RNA spiked in.

The rearrangement joins TRBV7-9 to TRBJ2-5; no clear D gene. The V end lost 3 bases, the J end lost 5 bases, and 19 bases lay between the germline ends. The CDR3 contains 16 residues. Germline V gene data show CDR1 as SEHNR and CDR2 as FQNEAQ (reference sequence). The CDR3 protein is CASSFPLWQNLETQYF. The CDR3 coding sequence is TGTGCCAGCAGCTTCCCCCTGTGGCAGAATTTGGAGACCCAGTACTTC.

This clonotype was seen once. This may arise from a read error, as a much more abundant clone is one base away. The chain combines TRBV15 with TRBJ1-4, with 9 bases that match TRBD1. The CDR3 has 16 amino acids. CDR1 is LNHNV, CDR2 YYDKDF, per germline (reference sequence). In DNA form, the CDR3 reads TGTGCCACCAGCGGAGAGGAGGGACAGGGAGGTGAAAAACTGTTTTTT. Its protein product is CATSGEEGQGGEKLFF. The full variable domain, its missing parts supplied by reference TRBV15 and TRBJ1-4, is DAMVIQNPRYQVTQFGKPVTLSCSQTLNHNVMYWYQQKSSQAPKLLFHYYDKDFNNEADTPDNFQSRRPNTSFCFLDIRSPGLGDTAMYLCATSGEEGQGGEKLFFGSGTQLSVL.

Concerning this clonotype: A much larger clone is a single base away; this may be a read error. This rearrangement joins TRBV5-6 to TRBJ2-3; TRBD2 agrees at 9 bases. The J segment lost 4 bases and the V segment lost 0 bases, leaving 12 bases of the junction unmatched. Germline V gene data show CDR1 as SGHDT and CDR2 as YYEEEE. The length of the CDR3 is 18 residues. In DNA, the CDR3 is TGTGCCAGCAGCTTGGAGGTAGCGGGGGTTTTTATCGCAGATACGCAGTATTTT. Protein: CASSLEVAGVFIADTQYF.